This TCR beta chain was sequenced during a study of blood T cell repertoires in COVID-19. V shed 5 bases and J 3 bases; nucleotides not matched to a gene: 9. CDR3 length: 17 residues. Germline values: CDR1 SGHVS, CDR2 FNYEAQ. The method was immunoSEQ multiplex PCR; TCRdb's version includes in-frame clones alone and lacks a portion of them. The sample consists of 130,000 or so clones, 60% to 80% of them appearing once. The sequenced material came from peripheral blood. The clonotype originates from a human donor in a cohort sampled during active COVID-19. The chain joins TRBV7-6 to TRBJ1-4; 10 nucleotides line up with TRBD1. DNA of the CDR3: TGTGCCAGCAGCCCGTCGGGACAGGGGACGGCTAATGAAAAACTGTTTTTT. This encodes CASSPSGQGTANEKLFF.